This T cell receptor (beta chain) was retrieved from a study of T cell responses to AZD1222 COVID-19 vaccine. The assay was immunoSEQ multiplex PCR, and TCRdb's table has in-frame clones only and misses some. Here the sample spans around 130,000 clones, about 90% being singletons. V shed 6 bases, J shed 4 bases, and the junction held 9 bases outside the gene matches. In germline, CDR1 is MNHEY, CDR2 SVGAGI. This CDR3 is 15 amino acids long. J is TRBJ2-7 and V is TRBV6-5; TRBD2 matches 10 bases. This TCR was recovered from an adult who received the AZD1222 COVID-19 vaccine. Sequencing was performed on peripheral blood, taken 28 days after the second AZD1222 dose. The CDR3 DNA reads as TGTGCCAGCAGCCCCCCTAGCGGGGGACAGTACGAGCAGTACTTC. Its protein product is CASSPPSGGQYEQYF.